This TCR beta chain appears in the sequencing data of a study of blood T cell repertoires in COVID-19. About the study: T cells, B-cell-depleted T cells, or PBMCs supplied cDNA or gDNA.

Seattle patients were enrolled while actively infected and followed longitudinally. Trimming took off 0 bases at V and 0 bases at J, with 12 bases between the two ends. Germline CDR1 reads SEHNR; CDR2 reads FQNEAQ (reference sequence). The CDR3 spans 17 residues. Repertoires were generated with immunoSEQ multiplex PCR, while TCRdb's copy carries only in-frame clones and drops some. The sample contains tens of thousands of clones, about 87% of which appear only once. This TCR was recovered from a woman aged 60-70 years with COVID-19, enrolled during active disease. Material for sequencing was peripheral blood. The chain has TRBV7-9 and TRBJ2-1; D is perhaps TRBD2 (5 bases). The CDR3 region has the DNA TGTGCCAGCAGCTTAGCAGGTATGGGGAGCTCCTACAATGAGCAGTTCTTC. Translating gives CASSLAGMGSSYNEQFF.